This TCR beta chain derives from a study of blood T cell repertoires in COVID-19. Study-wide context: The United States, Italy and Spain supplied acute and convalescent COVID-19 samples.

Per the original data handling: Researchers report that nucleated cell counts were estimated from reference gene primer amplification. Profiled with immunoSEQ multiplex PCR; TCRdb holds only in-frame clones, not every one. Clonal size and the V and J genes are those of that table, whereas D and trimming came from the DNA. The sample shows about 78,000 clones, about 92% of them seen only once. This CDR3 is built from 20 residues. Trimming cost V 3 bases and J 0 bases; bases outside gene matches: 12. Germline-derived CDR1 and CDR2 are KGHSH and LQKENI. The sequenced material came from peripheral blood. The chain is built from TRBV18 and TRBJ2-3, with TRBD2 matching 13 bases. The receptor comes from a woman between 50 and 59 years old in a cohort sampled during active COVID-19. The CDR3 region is CASSPDSGLAGRGSTDTQYF. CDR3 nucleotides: TGTGCCAGCTCACCTGACTCGGGACTAGCGGGACGGGGTAGCACAGATACGCAGTATTTT. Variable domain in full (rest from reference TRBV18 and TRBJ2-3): NAGVMQNPRHLVRRRGQEARLRCSPMKGHSHVYWYRQLPEEGLKFMVYLQKENIIDESGMPKERFSAEFPKEGPSILRIQQVVRGDSAAYFCASSPDSGLAGRGSTDTQYFGPGTRLTVL.